This TCR beta chain was identified in a study of blood T cell repertoires in COVID-19. On the study more broadly: Acute and convalescent COVID-19 specimens originated in the United States, Italy and Spain. The analysed material was cDNA or gDNA that came from T cells, B-cell-depleted T cells, or PBMCs.

The V gene lost 2 bases and the J gene lost 2 bases, with 6 bases spanning the gap. This CDR3 has 13 amino acids. CDR1 is LNHDA, CDR2 SQIVND, per germline (reference sequence). In the authors' workflow: Amplification with reference gene primers provided the estimates of nucleated cell counts. Produced via immunoSEQ multiplex PCR; TCRdb's table is partial and in-frame only. V and J calls plus clone size are reproduced from that table; the DNA served to infer D and trimming. The profile shows about 120,000 clones, 85% to 90% of them singletons. Sequenced input: peripheral blood. The sequence was collected from a woman aged 70-85 years with acute or convalescent COVID-19. V usage is TRBV19 and J usage is TRBJ1-2; D possibly corresponds to TRBD1 (6 bases). Here the CDR3 reads CASSIQGNYGYTF. The CDR3 DNA sequence: TGTGCCAGTAGTATACAGGGGAACTATGGCTACACCTTC.